A selection of T cell receptor beta chains follows, all from one sample in a study of blood T cell repertoires in COVID-19. Profiling relied on immunoSEQ multiplex PCR, and the TCRdb table lists in-frame clones only, not all of them. The sample includes fewer than 350,000 clones, around 86% seen only once; the top ten take approximately 4.7%. Sequencing was carried out using PBMCs or T cells enriched from blood (not recorded which). Source of these receptors: a man aged 55 to 70 who had recovered from COVID-19. Both conserved end residues are trimmed from each CDR3. The order of the fields is V gene, J gene, CDR3 protein.

TRBV4-1	TRBJ2-1	ASSQDISSYNEQF
TRBV30	TRBJ1-1	AGDRTNTEAF
TRBV5-1	TRBJ1-5	ASSLGGEPQPQH
TRBV14	TRBJ2-7	ASSPLPGREAYEQY
TRBV4-1	TRBJ2-3	ASSQVWGDTDTQY
TRBV24-1	TRBJ2-1	ATSDSQGRPSGTGDYNEQF
TRBV7-6	TRBJ2-7	ASSSPGTGSYEQY
TRBV19	TRBJ1-1	ASRKTGGNTEAF
TRBV6-6	TRBJ2-1	ASGGETRGIDEQF
TRBV5-1	TRBJ2-2	ASSMDGGFGELF
TRBV6-1	TRBJ2-5	ASSESYAGGRKTQY
TRBV27	TRBJ1-2	ASKTPGIYGYT
TRBV4-2	TRBJ1-3	ASSLTRASLGQSGNTIY
TRBV6-5	TRBJ2-7	ASSRTGQSYEQY
TRBV6-6	TRBJ2-2	ASSQGTGGTGELF
TRBV15	TRBJ2-2	ATGDRDTGELF
TRBV28	TRBJ1-1	ASSPGGGGEAF
TRBV3-1/TRBV3-2	TRBJ1-6	ASSQERNSPLH
TRBV6-5	TRBJ2-1	ASRPGLAGVGEQF
TRBV18	TRBJ2-5	ASSPIGRETQY
TRBV4-2	TRBJ2-7	ASSQLLAAPYEQY
TRBV24-1	TRBJ2-6	ATSETGTDGANVLT
TRBV7-9	TRBJ2-3	ASSPRGMGGQDTQY
TRBV5-1	TRBJ2-3	ASSLGRVIDTQY